This record concerns one T cell receptor beta chain sequence. Antigen specificity is unknown. It was with 60 Vbeta and 13 Jbeta primers that the PCR ran. This table comes from immunoSEQ multiplex PCR, and its TCRdb copy is limited to in-frame clones, with some not included. The table lists about 160,000 clones, 75% to 90% of them singletons. The sample comes from a study of cytomegalovirus exposure and HLA in healthy donors. Study-level points and caveats: As a later analysis showed, several of the most significant clusters appeared to be linked to common viral pathogens. Most TCRs appeared rarely, but some public TCRs recurred in many donors.

This CDR3 has 14 residues. With V trimmed by 2 bases and J by 7 bases, 8 bases remained unmatched. Per the germline V gene, CDR1 is SGHTA and CDR2 is FQGNSA. The receptor was isolated from a young woman in good health and CMV-seronegative. The chain links TRBV7-2 to TRBJ2-7; 7 bases are a match to TRBD2. The material sequenced was PBMCs. CDR3 DNA: TGTGCCAGCAGCTTAAGGCTAGCGGCCGGGGAGCAGTACTTC. This sequence encodes CASSLRLAAGEQYF.